This T cell receptor beta chain was recorded in a study of OX40 agonist ivuxolimab in advanced cancers. Whole-study results and caveats: CD8+ T cells averaged more expanded clones than CD4+.

This clone was recorded a few times. Its antigen is not known. Clones were sequenced by immunoSEQ multiplex PCR, and TCRdb holds only the in-frame ones, with some missing. The sample has about 67,000 clones; roughly 81% are singletons. The origin of this receptor is an adult with an advanced solid tumor such as melanoma, head and neck, liver or kidney cancer. Source: CD4+ or CD8+ T cells sorted from blood, taken in a trial of the OX40 agonist ivuxolimab.

The CDR3 protein is CASSIRNNQPQHF. CDR3 sequence (DNA): TGTGCCAGTAGTATAAGAAACAATCAGCCCCAGCATTTT. The rearrangement uses TRBV19 and TRBJ1-5; D call uncertain. V was cut by 2 bases and J by 3 bases, with 5 bases left in between. The germline CDR1 and CDR2 sequences are LNHDA and SQIVND (reference sequence). The CDR3 loop spans 13 amino acids.